These 32 T cell receptor beta chains were sequenced from one sample in a study of cytomegalovirus exposure and HLA in healthy donors. Primers included in the PCR were 60 Vbeta and 13 Jbeta primers. Produced via immunoSEQ multiplex PCR; TCRdb's table is partial and in-frame only. The sample carries about 210,000 clones, over 75% recorded once. Sequenced input: PBMCs. Receptors were obtained from a woman in her fifties or sixties in good health and CMV-seropositive.

The genes are TRBV4-3 and TRBJ2-7; D is perhaps TRBD1 (7 bases). This CDR3 has 15 residues. The V end lost 0 bases, the J end lost 3 bases, and 12 bases lay between the germline ends. The V gene's germline CDR1 is LGHNA and CDR2 YSLEER. The CDR3 loop reads CASSQDRGAFYEQYF. CDR3 DNA sequence: TGCGCCAGCAGCCAAGACAGGGGGGCCTTCTACGAGCAGTACTTC.

This clone was seen a few times. The chain couples TRBV7-6 to TRBJ1-2, with D unclear. Germline V gene lookup returns CDR1 SGHVS and CDR2 FNYEAQ. V gave up 3 bases and J gave up 0 bases, with 11 bases separating them. This CDR3 region has 15 residues. CDR3 coding DNA: TGTGCCAGCAGCTTGCAAGCGGGAACTAACTATGGCTACACCTTC. Translation: CASSLQAGTNYGYTF.

This clone is a singleton in its sample. The rearrangement uses TRBV6-1 and TRBJ1-2; 7 bases agree with TRBD1. V dropped 10 bases and J dropped 8; count of bases not matched to a gene: 13. This CDR3 spans 13 amino acids. CDR1 is MNHNS and CDR2 is SASEGT in the germline V gene. CDR3 sequence (DNA): TGTGCCACGTTTTGGGACAGAAGATTCGGCTACACCTTC. Its translation is CATFWDRRFGYTF.

V gene TRBV7-2 combines with J gene TRBJ1-2; TRBD1 agrees at 9 bases. CDR1 is SGHTA, CDR2 FQGNSA, per germline. The junction had 11 bases not matched to a gene; V was cut back by 5 bases and J by 7 bases. CDR3 length: 15 residues. CDR3 protein: CASSVSGLTGGGYTF. For the CDR3, the DNA is TGTGCCAGCAGCGTTAGTGGGCTGACAGGGGGTGGCTACACCTTC.

V is TRBV28 and J is TRBJ2-7; the D is unclear. CDR1 is MDHEN, CDR2 SYDVKM, per germline. The CDR3 covers 14 residues. The germline V and J ends were trimmed by 3 bases and 2 bases, with 11 bases remaining between them. CDR3 DNA sequence: TGTGCCAGCAGTTTGTCACTCCTCGCCTACGAGCAGTACTTC. This sequence encodes CASSLSLLAYEQYF.

The CDR3 loop reads CASSPRTVEKLFF. DNA for the CDR3: TGCGCCAGCAGCCCACGGACAGTTGAAAAACTGTTTTTT. The chain joins TRBV5-1 to TRBJ1-4, with D possibly matching TRBD1 (6 bases). Germline loops: CDR1 SGHRS, CDR2 YFSETQ. V was clipped by 4 bases and J by 7 bases, with 11 bases between them. This CDR3 region has 13 residues.

This clone was seen only a few times. V and J are TRBV7-3 and TRBJ2-7; D might be TRBD2 (6 bases). The germline CDR1 and CDR2 sequences are SGHTA and FQGTGA. The CDR3 runs 14 residues. V lost 3 bases and J 0 bases, leaving 9 bases between the germline ends. CDR3 DNA sequence: TGTGCCAGCAGCTTGTCTAGCGACTCCTACGAGCAGTACTTC. Translation: CASSLSSDSYEQYF.

As to this clone: It is likely a read error, because the conserved phenylalanine at the end of the CDR3 is missing. Because the CDR3's place on the DNA is in doubt, the DNA is left out and the CDR3 is given as listed by TCRdb. V and J are TRBV5-1 and TRBJ1-5; the table's D call TRBD1 went unverified against the DNA. The CDR3 spans 11 residues, counting both ends. Looked up from germline, CDR1 is SGHRS and CDR2 is YFSETQ. This CDR3 is CASSWTGTGAS.

V gene TRBV30 combines with J gene TRBJ2-7, with TRBD1 matching 7 bases. Germline CDR1 reads GTSNPN; CDR2 reads SVGIG (reference sequence). After removal of 5 bases from V and 6 bases from J, the junction contained 10 bases not matched to a gene. This CDR3 comprises 13 residues. The CDR3 DNA reads as TGTGCCTGGCGAGGGACAGCCTCGGGCGAGCAGTACTTC. This translates into CAWRGTASGEQYF.

The V gene is TRBV7-3, the J gene TRBJ2-1; 11 bases fit TRBD2. Germline CDR1 SGHTA, CDR2 FQGTGA. This CDR3 has 14 residues. The junction had 6 bases not matched to a gene; V was cut back by 6 bases and J by 8 bases. DNA of the CDR3: TGTGCCAGCAGTAGCGGGGGGGCCTGGGATGAGCAGTTCTTC. It is translated as CASSSGGAWDEQFF.

The chain has TRBV5-1 and TRBJ2-3; TRBD2 aligns across 10 bases. Germline trimming cut 5 bases from V and 3 bases from J; bases unmatched to any gene: 12. The CDR3 totals 17 residues. CDR1 and CDR2 from the germline V gene are SGHRS and YFSETQ. This CDR3 is CASRAAGGPIGTDTQYF. The CDR3 nucleotides are TGCGCCAGCAGGGCAGCGGGGGGGCCCATTGGAACAGATACGCAGTATTTT.

The chain recombines TRBV5-6 with TRBJ1-1; 9 bases fit TRBD1. Germline CDR1 is SGHDT and CDR2 is YYEEEE. V gave up 4 bases and J gave up 1 base; unmatched junction bases: 5. This CDR3 is built from 15 residues. CDR3 DNA: TGTGCCAGCAGCCTGGGACAGGGATGGAACACTGAAGCTTTCTTT. It is translated as CASSLGQGWNTEAFF.

The chain has TRBV9 and TRBJ2-5, with TRBD2 matching over 7 bases. V lost 1 base and J lost 5; bases outside the gene matches: 5. The CDR3 runs 14 residues. Looked up from germline, CDR1 is SGDLS and CDR2 is YYNGEE. CDR3 nucleotides: TGTGCCAGCAGCGTAAACGGGGAGGGGGAGACCCAGTACTTC. Protein product: CASSVNGEGETQYF.

The genes are TRBV27 and TRBJ1-2; no clear D gene. Trimming stripped 3 bases from V and 10 bases from J, with 15 bases between. The CDR3 totals 13 residues. From germline, CDR1 is MNHEY and CDR2 SMNVEV (reference sequence). In DNA form, the CDR3 reads TGTGCCAGCAGTTTGCGAGGGAGAGTAGACTACACCTTC. Residues: CASSLRGRVDYTF.

The chain is built from TRBV9 and TRBJ1-1, with 9 bases that match TRBD1. The CDR3 extends over 14 amino acids. V lost 4 bases to trimming and J lost 5 bases; unmatched junction nucleotides: 6. Looked up from germline, CDR1 is SGDLS and CDR2 is YYNGEE. CDR3 nucleotide sequence: TGTGCCAGCAGCATCGGACAGGGGAATACTGAAGCTTTCTTT. This sequence encodes CASSIGQGNTEAFF.

This chain uses TRBV4-1 with TRBJ2-7; D unresolved. Germline-derived CDR1 and CDR2 are MGHRA and YSYEKL. Trimming removed 1 base at V and 4 bases at J, with 8 bases between. The CDR3 length is 13 residues. The CDR3 here is CASSQVTDYEQYF. CDR3 bases: TGCGCCAGCAGCCAAGTAACTGATTACGAGCAGTACTTC.

The table lists this clone with a count of one. This chain connects TRBV30 to TRBJ1-3, with D possibly TRBD1 on 5 matching bases. The germline gives CDR1 GTSNPN, CDR2 SVGIG (reference sequence). This CDR3 is 16 amino acids long. Trimming took 1 base from V and 0 from J, leaving 13 bases between them. CDR3 protein: CAWSGTTGGSGNTIYF. The CDR3 nucleotides are TGTGCCTGGAGTGGAACAACAGGCGGCTCTGGAAACACCATATATTTT.

In regard to this clone: One base away lies a much larger clone, so this may be a sequencing read error. The rearrangement joins TRBV2 to TRBJ2-3, with TRBD2 matching over 14 bases. The J segment lost 4 bases and the V segment lost 5 bases, leaving 2 bases of the junction unmatched. This CDR3 region has 15 residues. The germline gives CDR1 SNHLY, CDR2 FYNNEI. CDR3 loop: CASSQTSGGADTQYF. The CDR3 bases are TGTGCCAGCAGTCAGACTAGCGGGGGGGCAGATACGCAGTATTTT.

This clone turned up a few times. This rearrangement joins TRBV7-3 to TRBJ2-2; the match to TRBD2 covers 11 bases. Germline V gene data show CDR1 as SGHTA and CDR2 as FQGTGA. After removal of 5 bases from V and 4 bases from J, the junction contained 6 bases not matched to a gene. The CDR3 extends over 16 amino acids. The CDR3 reads CASSPHGTSGTGELFF. DNA of the CDR3: TGTGCCAGCAGCCCCCACGGGACTAGCGGCACCGGGGAGCTGTTTTTT.

The chain combines TRBV6-1 with TRBJ1-6; D might be TRBD1 (5 bases). The germline gives CDR1 MNHNS, CDR2 SASEGT. There are 13 residues in the CDR3. Trimming left V 4 bases short and J 7 bases short, with 8 bases between. This chain's CDR3 is CASSVTGNSPLHF. The CDR3 bases are TGTGCCAGCAGTGTTACAGGCAATTCACCCCTCCACTTT.

J is TRBJ1-4 and V is TRBV6-5; TRBD1 matches 7 bases. V lost 6 bases, J lost 4 bases, and 5 bases stayed unmatched. This CDR3 comprises 14 residues. CDR1 and CDR2 (germline): MNHEY, SVGAGI. CDR3 protein: CASSTRDSNEKLFF. The CDR3 DNA reads as TGTGCCAGCAGCACCCGGGACAGTAATGAAAAACTGTTTTTT.

A word on this clone: At one end, the junction sequence differs from germline, possibly due to a read error. V usage is TRBV14 and J usage is TRBJ2-7; TRBD1 aligns across 9 bases. The CDR3 runs to 14 residues. CDR1 and CDR2 from the germline V gene are SGHDN and FVKESK. The CDR3 DNA reads TGTGCCAACAGCCAAGCCGGGACAGGGTGGGAGCAGTACTTC. It encodes CANSQAGTGWEQYF.

The chain joins TRBV30 to TRBJ1-6; D not resolved. The length of the CDR3 is 16 residues. V gave up 0 bases and J gave up 0 bases, with 9 bases separating them. The germline V gene encodes CDR1 GTSNPN and CDR2 SVGIG (reference sequence). The CDR3 sequence: CAWSVGRGSYNSPLHF. The DNA of the CDR3 is TGTGCCTGGAGTGTAGGGCGGGGCTCCTATAATTCACCCCTCCACTTT. The complete variable domain, with remaining parts taken from reference TRBV30 and TRBJ1-6, reads SQTIHQWPATLVQPVGSPLSLECTVEGTSNPNLYWYRQAAGRGLQLLFYSVGIGQISSEVPQNLSASRPQDRQFILSSKKLLLSDSGFYLCAWSVGRGSYNSPLHFGNGTRLTVT.

The genes are TRBV15 and TRBJ2-3, with D tentatively TRBD2 (5 bases). This CDR3 spans 15 amino acids. Trimming shortened V by 0 bases and J by 7 bases, and 14 bases separated the two germline ends. Germline assignment: CDR1 LNHNV and CDR2 YYDKDF (reference sequence). CDR3 region: CATSRDAFGENTQYF. The CDR3 nucleotides read TGTGCCACCAGCAGAGACGCTTTTGGGGAGAATACGCAGTATTTT.

This chain connects TRBV7-8 to TRBJ2-1, with 9 bases identical to TRBD1. V lost 4 bases to trimming and J lost 2 bases; unmatched junction nucleotides: 6. Germline V gives CDR1 SGHVS, CDR2 FQNEAQ. This CDR3 region has 16 residues. The CDR3 region is CASSWGGTGTYNEQFF. The CDR3 region has the DNA TGTGCCAGCAGCTGGGGCGGGACAGGGACCTACAATGAGCAGTTCTTC.

The chain recombines TRBV7-3 with TRBJ2-7; 10 bases are shared with TRBD2. Germline CDR1 SGHTA, CDR2 FQGTGA. The CDR3 contains 15 residues. J was trimmed by 4 bases and V by 2 bases; bases with no gene match: 5. CDR3 DNA: TGTGCCAGCAGCTTACAGCGGGGGGGACCGTACGAGCAGTACTTC. Its translation is CASSLQRGGPYEQYF.

The chain combines TRBV30 with TRBJ2-7; D may be TRBD1 (5 bases). CDR1 is GTSNPN, CDR2 SVGIG, per germline (reference sequence). Trimming shortened V by 4 bases and J by 0 bases, and 10 bases separated the two germline ends. This CDR3 comprises 13 residues. This CDR3 reads CAWTWGNSYEQYF. CDR3 in DNA: TGTGCCTGGACGTGGGGCAACTCCTACGAGCAGTACTTC. Full variable domain (missing parts from reference TRBV30 and TRBJ2-7): SQTIHQWPATLVQPVGSPLSLECTVEGTSNPNLYWYRQAAGRGLQLLFYSVGIGQISSEVPQNLSASRPQDRQFILSSKKLLLSDSGFYLCAWTWGNSYEQYFGPGTRLTVT.

This chain joins TRBV7-2 and TRBJ2-5, with D possibly TRBD2 on 6 matching bases. The CDR3 covers 16 residues. Trimming cost V 2 bases and J 4 bases, with 17 bases left between them. Germline CDR1 and CDR2: SGHTA and FQGNSA. The CDR3 DNA reads as TGTGCCAGCAGCTTAAAGGCTAGCGAATCGGGAGAGACCCAGTACTTC. This gives the protein CASSLKASESGETQYF.

This clone was counted a few times. V usage is TRBV10-3 and J usage is TRBJ2-5; 7 bases fit TRBD1. CDR1 ENHRY and CDR2 SYGVKD come from the germline V gene. V shed 2 bases, J shed 4 bases, and the junction held 4 bases outside the gene matches. There are 14 residues in the CDR3. CDR3 nucleotide sequence: TGTGCCATCAGTGAGGGGGGACAGTCAGAGACCCAGTACTTC. Protein product: CAISEGGQSETQYF.

This sequence joins TRBV19 and TRBJ2-3, with 7 nucleotides matching TRBD1. The CDR3 loop spans 15 amino acids. The germline CDR1 and CDR2 sequences are LNHDA and SQIVND (reference sequence). V lost 1 base, J lost 0 bases, and 1 base stayed unmatched. The CDR3 DNA is TGTGCCAGTAGTATAGCCAGGGGGAGCACAGATACGCAGTATTTT. Its translation: CASSIARGSTDTQYF.

The J gene is TRBJ1-2, the V gene TRBV15; no clear D gene. CDR3 length equals 12 residues. The V and J ends lost 4 bases and 4 bases respectively, with 7 bases between them. The germline gives CDR1 LNHNV, CDR2 YYDKDF (reference sequence). In DNA form, the CDR3 reads TGTGCCACCAGCAAGAGAGCCTATGGCTACACCTTC. Its translation is CATSKRAYGYTF.

The chain couples TRBV27 to TRBJ1-1, with 7 bases matching TRBD1. The V gene's germline CDR1 is MNHEY and CDR2 SMNVEV (reference sequence). The trim removed 5 bases at V and 3 bases at J, leaving 9 bases unmatched. This CDR3 is built from 15 residues. CDR3 bases: TGTGCCAGCAGTGCTCGACAGGGTAGGGACACTGAAGCTTTCTTT. The encoded protein is CASSARQGRDTEAFF.